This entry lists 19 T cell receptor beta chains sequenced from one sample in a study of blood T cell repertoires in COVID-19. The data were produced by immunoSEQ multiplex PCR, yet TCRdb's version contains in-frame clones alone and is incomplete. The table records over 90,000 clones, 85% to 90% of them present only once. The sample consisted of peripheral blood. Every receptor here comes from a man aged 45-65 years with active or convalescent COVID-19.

CDR3 in amino acids: CASSDPDRPSSGANVLTF. As DNA, the CDR3 is TGTGCCAGCAGTGACCCGGACAGGCCGAGCTCTGGGGCCAACGTCCTGACTTTC. The V and J genes are TRBV6-4 and TRBJ2-6; 7 bases align to TRBD1. This CDR3 has 18 residues. Germline V gives CDR1 MRHNA, CDR2 SNTAGT. V was clipped by 2 bases and J by 0 bases; unmatched bases: 7.

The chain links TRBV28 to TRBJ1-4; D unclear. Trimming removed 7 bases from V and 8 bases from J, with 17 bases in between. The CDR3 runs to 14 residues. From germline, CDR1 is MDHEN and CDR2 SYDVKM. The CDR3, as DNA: TGTGCCAGCACCTCGGGAGGGTTTGAAGAAAAACTGTTTTTT. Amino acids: CASTSGGFEEKLFF.

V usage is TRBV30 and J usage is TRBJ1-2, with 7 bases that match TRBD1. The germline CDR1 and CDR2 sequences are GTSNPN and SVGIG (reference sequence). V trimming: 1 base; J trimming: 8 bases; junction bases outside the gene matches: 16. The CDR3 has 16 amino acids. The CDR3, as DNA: TGTGCCTGGAGTGACCTTTCCGGGACAGAAAGGGAAGGCTACACCTTC. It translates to CAWSDLSGTEREGYTF.

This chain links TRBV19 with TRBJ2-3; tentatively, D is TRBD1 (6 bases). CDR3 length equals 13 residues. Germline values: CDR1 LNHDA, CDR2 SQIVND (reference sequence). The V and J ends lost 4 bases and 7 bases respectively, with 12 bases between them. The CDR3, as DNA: TGTGCCAGTAGTACCACCCAGGGGAATACGCAGTATTTT. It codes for CASSTTQGNTQYF.

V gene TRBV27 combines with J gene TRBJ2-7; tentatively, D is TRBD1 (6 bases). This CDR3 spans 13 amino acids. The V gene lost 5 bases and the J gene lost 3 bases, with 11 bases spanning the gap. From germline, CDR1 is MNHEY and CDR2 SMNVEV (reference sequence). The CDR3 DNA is TGTGCCAGCAGTCGTGGACAGTTCTACGAGCAGTACTTC. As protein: CASSRGQFYEQYF.

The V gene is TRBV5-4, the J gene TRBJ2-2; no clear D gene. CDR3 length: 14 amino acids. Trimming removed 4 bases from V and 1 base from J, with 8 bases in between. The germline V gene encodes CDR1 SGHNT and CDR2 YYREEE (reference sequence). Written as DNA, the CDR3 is TGTGCCAGCAGCCGAGAACTGAACACCGGGGAGCTGTTTTTT. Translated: CASSRELNTGELFF.

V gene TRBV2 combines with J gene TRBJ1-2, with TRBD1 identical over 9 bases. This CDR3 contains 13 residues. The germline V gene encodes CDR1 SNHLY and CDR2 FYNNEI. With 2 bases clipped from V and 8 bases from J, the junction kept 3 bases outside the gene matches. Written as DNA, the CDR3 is TGTGCCAGCAGTGAAACAGGGGGCTGGGGCTACACCTTC. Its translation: CASSETGGWGYTF.

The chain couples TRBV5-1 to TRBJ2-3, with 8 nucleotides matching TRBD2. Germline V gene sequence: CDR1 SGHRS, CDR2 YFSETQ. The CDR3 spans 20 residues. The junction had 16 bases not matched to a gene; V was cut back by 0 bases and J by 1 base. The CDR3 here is CASSLALVAGRLGGTDTQYF. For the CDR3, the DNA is TGCGCCAGCAGCTTGGCCCTAGTAGCGGGGCGCCTTGGGGGCACAGATACGCAGTATTTT.

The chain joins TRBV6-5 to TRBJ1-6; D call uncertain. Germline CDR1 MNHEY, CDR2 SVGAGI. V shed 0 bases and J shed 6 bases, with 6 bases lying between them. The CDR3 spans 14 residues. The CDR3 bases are TGTGCCAGCAGTTACTCTGAGTCTAATTCACCCCTCCACTTT. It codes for CASSYSESNSPLHF.

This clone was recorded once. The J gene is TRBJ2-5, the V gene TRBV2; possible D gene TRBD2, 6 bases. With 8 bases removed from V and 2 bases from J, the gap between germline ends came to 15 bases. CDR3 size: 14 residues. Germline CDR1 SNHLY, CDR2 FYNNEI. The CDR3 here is CASGGTGTQETQYF. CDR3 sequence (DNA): TGTGCCAGCGGGGGAACGGGGACTCAAGAGACCCAGTACTTC.

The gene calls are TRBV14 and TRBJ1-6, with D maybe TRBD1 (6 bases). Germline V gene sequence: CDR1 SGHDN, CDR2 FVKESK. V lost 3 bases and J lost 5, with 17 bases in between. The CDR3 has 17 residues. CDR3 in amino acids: CASSQYSGTPDNSPLHF. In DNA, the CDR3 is TGTGCCAGCAGCCAGTACTCCGGGACACCCGATAATTCACCCCTCCACTTT.

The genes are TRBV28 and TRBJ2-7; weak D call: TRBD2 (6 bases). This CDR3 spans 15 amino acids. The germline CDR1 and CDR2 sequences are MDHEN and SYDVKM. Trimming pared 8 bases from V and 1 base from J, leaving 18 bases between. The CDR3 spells CASQPGGGNSYEQYF. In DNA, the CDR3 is TGTGCCAGCCAACCTGGGGGAGGTAATTCCTACGAGCAGTACTTC.

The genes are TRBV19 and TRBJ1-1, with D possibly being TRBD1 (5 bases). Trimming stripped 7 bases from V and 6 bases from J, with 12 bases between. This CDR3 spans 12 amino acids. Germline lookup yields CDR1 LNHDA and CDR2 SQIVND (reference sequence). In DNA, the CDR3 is TGTGCCAGTACCCCAGGGTCGGCTGAAGCTTTCTTT. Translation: CASTPGSAEAFF.

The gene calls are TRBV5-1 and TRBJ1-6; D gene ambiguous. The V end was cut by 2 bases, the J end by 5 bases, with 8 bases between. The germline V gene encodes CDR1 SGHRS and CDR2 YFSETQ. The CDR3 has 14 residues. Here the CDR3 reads CASSLNGDNSPLHF. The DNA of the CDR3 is TGCGCCAGCAGCTTAAACGGAGATAATTCACCCCTCCACTTT.

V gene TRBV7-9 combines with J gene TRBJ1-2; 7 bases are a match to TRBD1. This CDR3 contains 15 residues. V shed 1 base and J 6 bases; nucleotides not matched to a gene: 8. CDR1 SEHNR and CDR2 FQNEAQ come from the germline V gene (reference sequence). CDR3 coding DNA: TGTGCCAGCAGCTTAGGAGGGGGCGAACTTAATGGCTACACCTTC. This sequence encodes CASSLGGGELNGYTF.

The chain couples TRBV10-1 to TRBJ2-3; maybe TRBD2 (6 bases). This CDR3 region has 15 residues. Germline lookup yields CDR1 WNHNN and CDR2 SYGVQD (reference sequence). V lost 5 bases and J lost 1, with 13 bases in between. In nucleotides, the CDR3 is TGCGCCAGCAGTTTAAGTGGGGAGGGCACAGATACGCAGTATTTT. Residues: CASSLSGEGTDTQYF.

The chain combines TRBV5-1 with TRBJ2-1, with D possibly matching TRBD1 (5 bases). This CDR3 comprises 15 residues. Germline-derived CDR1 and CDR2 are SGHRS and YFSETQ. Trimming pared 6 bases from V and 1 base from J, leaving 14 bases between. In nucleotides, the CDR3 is TGCGCCAGCACGGTAGGACATATGTCCTACAATGAGCAGTTCTTC. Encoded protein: CASTVGHMSYNEQFF.

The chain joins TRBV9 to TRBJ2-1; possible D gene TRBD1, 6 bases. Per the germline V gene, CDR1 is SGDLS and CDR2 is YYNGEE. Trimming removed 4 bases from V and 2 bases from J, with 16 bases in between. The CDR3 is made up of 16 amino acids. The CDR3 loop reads CASSPTAGDPYNEQFF. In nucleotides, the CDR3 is TGTGCCAGCAGCCCCACGGCAGGGGACCCCTACAATGAGCAGTTCTTC.

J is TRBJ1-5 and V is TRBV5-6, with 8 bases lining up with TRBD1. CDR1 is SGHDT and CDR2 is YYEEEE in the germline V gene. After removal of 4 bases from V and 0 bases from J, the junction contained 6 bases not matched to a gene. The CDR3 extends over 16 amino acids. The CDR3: CASSLRTGNSNQPQHF. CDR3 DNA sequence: TGTGCCAGCAGCCTCAGGACAGGGAATAGCAATCAGCCCCAGCATTTT.